This TCR beta chain was sequenced in a study of blood T cell repertoires in COVID-19. Study summary: Sites across the United States, Italy and Spain contributed samples from acute and convalescent COVID-19. From T cells, B-cell-depleted T cells, or PBMCs came the material, which was cDNA or gDNA.

V trimming: 3 bases; J trimming: 3 bases; junction bases outside the gene matches: 9. The germline V gene has CDR1 SGDLS and CDR2 YYNGEE. CDR3 length equals 16 residues. Original data processing: Amplification from reference gene primers served as the basis for estimated nucleated cell counts. The table came from immunoSEQ multiplex PCR; TCRdb's copy has only in-frame clones and leaves some out. V and J calls and clone size are given by that table; D and trimming were obtained from the DNA. The sample consists of hundreds of thousands of clones, 80% to 90% of them appearing once. The TCR sequence derives from an elderly man with acute or convalescent COVID-19. Sequencing was performed on peripheral blood. This chain links TRBV9 with TRBJ1-2; 9 bases are a match to TRBD1. The CDR3 loop is CASSAAITGGDYGYTF. In DNA, the CDR3 is TGTGCCAGCAGCGCAGCCATAACAGGGGGCGACTATGGCTACACCTTC.